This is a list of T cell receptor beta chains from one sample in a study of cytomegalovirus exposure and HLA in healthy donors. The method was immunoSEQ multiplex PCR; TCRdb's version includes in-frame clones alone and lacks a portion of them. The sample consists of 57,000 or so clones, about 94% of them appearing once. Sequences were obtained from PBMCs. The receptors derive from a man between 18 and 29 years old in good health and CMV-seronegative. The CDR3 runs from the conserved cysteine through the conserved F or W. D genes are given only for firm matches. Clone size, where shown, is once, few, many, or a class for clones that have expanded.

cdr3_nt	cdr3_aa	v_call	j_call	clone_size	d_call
TGCAGCGTCGGGGTCCTTGGGACAGGGGACGAGCAGTACTTC	CSVGVLGTGDEQYF	TRBV29-1	TRBJ2-7	-	TRBD1
TGCGCCAGCAGCTTGGGTCCCGGTACTAATGAAAAACTGTTTTTT	CASSLGPGTNEKLFF	TRBV5-1	TRBJ1-4	-	-
TGTGCCAGCTGCTTTGAGATCCAGCGGGAGGCCGGGTTGCCCAAAAACATTCAGTACTTC	CASCFEIQREAGLPKNIQYF	TRBV2	TRBJ2-4	-	TRBD2
TGTGCCAGCAGCCCTTCCGGGGATTACAATGAGCAGTTCTTC	CASSPSGDYNEQFF	TRBV7-9	TRBJ2-1	-	-
TGTGCCAGCAGCTTGGGGACAGAGCAGTTCTTC	CASSLGTEQFF	TRBV2	TRBJ2-1	-	-
TGTGCCAGCAGTGAAGCGCTAGCCGGATCCTACGAGCAGTACTTC	CASSEALAGSYEQYF	TRBV6-1	TRBJ2-7	-	-
TGCGCCAGCAGCCCGGGACTAGCGGGAGGGGTAAACACCGGGGAGCTGTTTTTT	CASSPGLAGGVNTGELFF	TRBV5-1	TRBJ2-2	-	TRBD2
TGTGCCAGCCTTCTCGGGATCTCCGGGGAGCTGTTTTTT	CASLLGISGELFF	TRBV28	TRBJ2-2	-	-
TGTGCCAGCAGCGGGGGGGGGACTAGCGGCGTAGATACGCAGTATTTT	CASSGGGTSGVDTQYF	TRBV27	TRBJ2-3	-	TRBD2
TGTGCCAGTTTCCGGGACACTGAAGCTTTCTTT	CASFRDTEAFF	TRBV25-1	TRBJ1-1	once	-
TGTGCCGGTCGGGACAGCTCCTACGAGCAGTACTTC	CAGRDSSYEQYF	TRBV7-9	TRBJ2-7	-	TRBD1
TGTGCCAGCAGCTTTGGGACAGGACCTTATGGCTACACCTTC	CASSFGTGPYGYTF	TRBV7-2	TRBJ1-2	-	TRBD1
TGCGCGGCGGGAGGCCAAGAGACCCAGTACTTC	CAAGGQETQYF	TRBV7-9	TRBJ2-5	-	TRBD2
TGTGCCAGCAGCCAGGCACTAGACAATGAGCAGTTCTTC	CASSQALDNEQFF	TRBV4-2	TRBJ2-1	-	-
TGTGCCAGCAGTGCTCTCAGGGGAGATACGCAGTATTTT	CASSALRGDTQYF	TRBV6-4	TRBJ2-3	-	-
TGTGCCAGCAGCTATGGACAGGGGGGGGAGACCCAGTACTTC	CASSYGQGGETQYF	TRBV5-6	TRBJ2-5	-	TRBD1
TGTGCCAGCAGCGTACAGCCAGACTTGAACACTGAAGCTTTCTTT	CASSVQPDLNTEAFF	TRBV9	TRBJ1-1	-	-
TGTGCCAGCAGTTCCCCGGACTCCCGAGAGCCTAATGAGCAGTTCTTC	CASSSPDSREPNEQFF	TRBV27	TRBJ2-1	-	-
TGTGCCAGCAGTTCCTTTTCTAGCGGGAGTTTATCCGAGCAGTACTTC	CASSSFSSGSLSEQYF	TRBV6-5	TRBJ2-7	-	TRBD2
TGTGCCAGCAGTACACAGAATCCGAACACTGAAGCTTTCTTT	CASSTQNPNTEAFF	TRBV6-5	TRBJ1-1	-	-
TGTGCCAGCAGGGATGCGGGCCCGGGCGATGAGCAGTTCTTC	CASRDAGPGDEQFF	TRBV7-8	TRBJ2-1	-	-
TGTGCCAGCTCACCAGTACAGACTAACTATGGCTACACCTTC	CASSPVQTNYGYTF	TRBV18	TRBJ1-2	-	-
TGTGCCAGCAGTTACTCGGGGGCGGATCAGCCCCAGCATTTT	CASSYSGADQPQHF	TRBV6-5	TRBJ1-5	-	-
TGTGCCAGCAGTTTAATTGGGGGCTACCCCTTGAACGAGCAGTACTTC	CASSLIGGYPLNEQYF	TRBV27	TRBJ2-7	-	-
TGTGCCAGCAGCTTAGTCGCAGGGGATAGCAATCAGCCCCAGCATTTT	CASSLVAGDSNQPQHF	TRBV11-1	TRBJ1-5	few	-
TGTGCCAGCAGTCGCGGACAGGCTAGCAATCAGCCCCAGCATTTT	CASSRGQASNQPQHF	TRBV11-2	TRBJ1-5	-	TRBD1
TGTGCCAGCAGTCCTCGCGTAGCGGGGACGCCCTACGAGCAGTACTTC	CASSPRVAGTPYEQYF	TRBV27	TRBJ2-7	-	TRBD2
TGTGCCAGCAGCCAAGGTGGCGGGGGACCCTACGAGCAGTACTTC	CASSQGGGGPYEQYF	TRBV4-2	TRBJ2-7	-	TRBD2
TGTGCCAGCAGTTTAGGCGGGCCCCAAGAGACCCAGTACTTC	CASSLGGPQETQYF	TRBV28	TRBJ2-5	-	-
TGTGCCAGCAGCTATGGGACTAGCTCCTACGAGCAGTACTTC	CASSYGTSSYEQYF	TRBV7-2	TRBJ2-7	-	TRBD2
TGTGCCAGCAGTGAAATCCCCACAGGGGGCACTGAAGCTTTCTTT	CASSEIPTGGTEAFF	TRBV6-1	TRBJ1-1	-	TRBD1
TGTGCCAGCAGCTTAGGCTCCCGGGACAGCACTGAAGCTTTCTTT	CASSLGSRDSTEAFF	TRBV11-2	TRBJ1-1	once	TRBD1
TGTGCCAGCAGCCCTGGGACTAGTAGTTTGAACGAGCAGTACTTC	CASSPGTSSLNEQYF	TRBV7-2	TRBJ2-7	once	TRBD2
TGCGCCAGCAGCTGGGACAGGGATCAGCCCCAGCATTTT	CASSWDRDQPQHF	TRBV5-1	TRBJ1-5	-	TRBD1
TGTGCCAGTAGTGCCCTCCCGGGACAAAACAATCAGCCCCAGCATTTT	CASSALPGQNNQPQHF	TRBV19	TRBJ1-5	-	-
TGTGCCAGCAGTGACATCAGGGGGGTCAATGAAAAACTGTTTTTT	CASSDIRGVNEKLFF	TRBV25-1	TRBJ1-4	once	TRBD1
TGTGCCAGCAGCCAGGACAGGGGGCGAGGAGGCTACACCTTC	CASSQDRGRGGYTF	TRBV14	TRBJ1-2	-	TRBD1
TGTGCCAGCAGTACTAACGACAGGTTGGGGGGCTACACCTTC	CASSTNDRLGGYTF	TRBV6-4	TRBJ1-2	-	-
TGTGCCTGGAGTGGCCCCGTCCTGAGGACTGAAGCTTTCTTT	CAWSGPVLRTEAFF	TRBV30	TRBJ1-1	-	-
TGTGCCAGCAGCTTAGCGGTCGGACAGAAAGAGACCCAGTACTTC	CASSLAVGQKETQYF	TRBV7-8	TRBJ2-5	once	-
TGTGCCACCAGCAGAGATAAGGGGGCCTACGAGCAGTACTTC	CATSRDKGAYEQYF	TRBV15	TRBJ2-7	-	-
TGTGCCAGCAGCGGAGAGGGACAGAGCTCCTACGAGCAGTACTTC	CASSGEGQSSYEQYF	TRBV9	TRBJ2-7	-	TRBD1
TGTGCCAGCAGTTCGAGGTACACATTGAACACTGAAGCTTTCTTT	CASSSRYTLNTEAFF	TRBV27	TRBJ1-1	-	-
TGTGCCAGCAGCTTAGGGACAGGATCCTACAATGAGCAGTTCTTC	CASSLGTGSYNEQFF	TRBV13	TRBJ2-1	-	-
TGCGCCAGCAGCTCCGGGACACCAAACACTGAAGCTTTCTTT	CASSSGTPNTEAFF	TRBV5-1	TRBJ1-1	-	-
TGTGCCATCAGTGATCTCGCGGGACACACTGAAGCTTTCTTT	CAISDLAGHTEAFF	TRBV10-3	TRBJ1-1	-	-
TGTGCCAGCAGTGGGACAGGGAGGCAGCCCCAGCATTTT	CASSGTGRQPQHF	TRBV2	TRBJ1-5	-	TRBD1
TGTGCCAGCACCCGCCCAGTGGGACAGAACCTCAGGCAGCCCCAGCATTTT	CASTRPVGQNLRQPQHF	TRBV7-4	TRBJ1-5	-	TRBD1
TGCGCCAGCAGCCAAGAGGGGGTAGCGGGTGGGGAGACCCAGTACTTC	CASSQEGVAGGETQYF	TRBV4-1	TRBJ2-5	-	TRBD2